A single T cell receptor (beta chain) is shown here with its context. Genomic DNA, the template, was used for profiling of the TCR beta VDJ and CDR3. TCRdb re-called the reads with MiXCR, one entry per CDR3 protein. Seen here are under 500,000 distinct CDR3 sequences, approximately 32% observed once, and the top ten hold under 0.95%. The V end lost 2 bases, the J end lost 4 bases, and 18 bases lay between the germline ends. Germline CDR1 SGHRS, CDR2 YFSETQ. CDR3 length equals 16 residues. Patients sequenced had flow cytometry evidence of CD8+CD57+ cell expansion. These data originate in a study of CD8+CD57+ T cells in acquired aplastic anemia.

Input material: sorted CD4+, CD8+, or CD8+CD57+ T cells (not recorded which) from PBMCs. The sequence was collected from a human donor with aplastic anemia. This chain uses TRBV5-1 with TRBJ1-2; D not certain. The CDR3 loop reads CASSLSPDGKIYGYTF. The CDR3 bases are TGCGCCAGCAGCTTAAGCCCGGACGGAAAAATCTATGGCTACACCTTC.